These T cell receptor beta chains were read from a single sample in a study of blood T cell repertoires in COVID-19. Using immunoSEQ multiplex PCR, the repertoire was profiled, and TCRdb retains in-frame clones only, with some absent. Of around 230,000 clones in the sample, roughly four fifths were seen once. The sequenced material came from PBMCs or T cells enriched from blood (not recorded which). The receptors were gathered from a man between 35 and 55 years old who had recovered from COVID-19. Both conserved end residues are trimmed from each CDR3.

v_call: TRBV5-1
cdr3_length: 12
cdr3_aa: ASTPGGSTGELF

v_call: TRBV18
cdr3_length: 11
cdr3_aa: ASSPLGHPEAF

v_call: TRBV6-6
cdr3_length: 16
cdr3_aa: ASSRQKIIRDRLYEQY

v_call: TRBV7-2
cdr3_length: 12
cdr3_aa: ASQPGVTGNTIY

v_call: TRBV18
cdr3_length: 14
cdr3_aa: ASSLRQGGDTGELF

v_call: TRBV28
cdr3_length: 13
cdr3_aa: ASSSRTTSTDTQY

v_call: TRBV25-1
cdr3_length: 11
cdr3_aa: ASRDKAGEKLF

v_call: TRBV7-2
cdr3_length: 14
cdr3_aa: ASSLDRGGSYNEQF

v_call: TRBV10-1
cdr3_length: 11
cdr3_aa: ASSEGAYYEQY

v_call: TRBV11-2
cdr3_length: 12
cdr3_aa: ASSVGLQADGYT

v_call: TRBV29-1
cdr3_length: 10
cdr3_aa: SVKGIPGELF

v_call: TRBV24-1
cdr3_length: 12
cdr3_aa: ASGQGSSYNEQF

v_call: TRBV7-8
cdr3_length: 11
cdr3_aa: ASSLRTSYEQY

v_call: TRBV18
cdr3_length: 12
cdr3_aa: ASSSNRDAYEQY

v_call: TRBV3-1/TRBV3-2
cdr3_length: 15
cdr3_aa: ASSLGAGGSLYNEQF

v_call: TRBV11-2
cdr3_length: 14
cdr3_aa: ASSYRQGVATDTQY

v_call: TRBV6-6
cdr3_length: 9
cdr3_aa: ASRRLGGYT

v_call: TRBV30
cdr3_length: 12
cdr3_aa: AWSWHGGANVLT

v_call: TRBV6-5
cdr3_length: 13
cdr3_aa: ATSYRVSRGQPQH

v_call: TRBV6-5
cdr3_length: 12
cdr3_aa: ASSYTGVNSPLH

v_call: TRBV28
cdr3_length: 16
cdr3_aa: ATFPGIAGGLAKNIQY

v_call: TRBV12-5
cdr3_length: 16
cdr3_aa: ASGSQGAGVRVSDTQY

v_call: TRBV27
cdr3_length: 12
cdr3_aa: ASRVQGSPTEAF

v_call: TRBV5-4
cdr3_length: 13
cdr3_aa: ASSLEGQGARGYT

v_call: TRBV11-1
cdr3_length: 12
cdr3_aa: ASKEDSPTDTQY

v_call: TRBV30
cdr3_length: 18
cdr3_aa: AWSVNPASGGTPHQETQY

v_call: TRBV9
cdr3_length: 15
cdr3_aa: ASSARLARSSYNEQF

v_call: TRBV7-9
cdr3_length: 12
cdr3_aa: ASSSRTGGTEAF

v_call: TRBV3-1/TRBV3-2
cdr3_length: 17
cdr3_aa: ASSQEGAHLVLGTDTQY

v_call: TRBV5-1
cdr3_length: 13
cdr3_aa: ASSPGLSWQETQY

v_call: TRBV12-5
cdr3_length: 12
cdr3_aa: ASGQTGGASTLH

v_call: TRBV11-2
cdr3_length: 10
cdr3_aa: ASSSEPGELF

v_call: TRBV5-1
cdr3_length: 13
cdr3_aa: ASSRLAISYNEQF

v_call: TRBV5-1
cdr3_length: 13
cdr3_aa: ASSLTGMNTGELF

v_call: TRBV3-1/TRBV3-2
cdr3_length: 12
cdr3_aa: ASSQGGHLYGYT

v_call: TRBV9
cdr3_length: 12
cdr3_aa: ASSGSGQNEKLF

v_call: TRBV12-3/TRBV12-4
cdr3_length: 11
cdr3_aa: ASTVPGENEQF

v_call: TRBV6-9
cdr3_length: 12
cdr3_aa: ASSRQGPLYGYT

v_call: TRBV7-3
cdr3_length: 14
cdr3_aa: ASSPSAGGTHNEQF

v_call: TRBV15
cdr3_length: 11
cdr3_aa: ATAGGRNEKLF

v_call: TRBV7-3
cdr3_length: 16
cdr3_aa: ASSRLRTRSSGANVLT

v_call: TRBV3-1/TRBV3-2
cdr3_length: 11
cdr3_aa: ASSQGGISPLH

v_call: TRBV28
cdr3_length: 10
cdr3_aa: ASSSVYYGYT

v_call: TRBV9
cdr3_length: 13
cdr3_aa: ASSVARTSNTEAF

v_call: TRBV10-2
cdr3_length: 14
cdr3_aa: ASSETRDRGRNEQY